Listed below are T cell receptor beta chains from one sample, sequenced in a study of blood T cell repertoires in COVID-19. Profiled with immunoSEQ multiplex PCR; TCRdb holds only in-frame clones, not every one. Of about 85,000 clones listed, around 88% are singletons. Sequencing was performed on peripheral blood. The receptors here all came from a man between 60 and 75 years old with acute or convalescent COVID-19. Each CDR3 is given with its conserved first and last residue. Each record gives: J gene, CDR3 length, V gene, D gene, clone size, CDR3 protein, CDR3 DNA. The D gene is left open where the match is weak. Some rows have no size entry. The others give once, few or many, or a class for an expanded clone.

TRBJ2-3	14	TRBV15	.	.	CATRTGLSTDTQYF	TGTGCCACCCGCACAGGGCTGTCCACAGATACGCAGTATTTT
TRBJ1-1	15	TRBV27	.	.	CASSPPPTQTGEAFF	TGTGCCAGCAGTCCGCCCCCCACTCAAACAGGGGAAGCTTTCTTT
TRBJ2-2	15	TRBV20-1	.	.	CSASSRELSTGELFF	TGCAGTGCTAGTAGTCGGGAACTTAGCACCGGGGAGCTGTTTTTT
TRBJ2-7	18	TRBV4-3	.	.	CASSQGEGGIVGSYEQYF	TGCGCCAGCAGCCAAGGGGAGGGGGGGATTGTTGGCTCCTACGAGCAGTACTTC
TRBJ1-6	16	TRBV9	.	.	CASSPTGGRRDSPLHF	TGTGCCAGCAGCCCAACGGGGGGCAGGAGAGATTCACCCCTCCACTTT
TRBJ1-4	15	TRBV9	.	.	CASSVASGSNEKLFF	TGTGCCAGCAGCGTAGCGTCAGGGTCTAATGAAAAACTGTTTTTT
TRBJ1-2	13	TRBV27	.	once	CASSFRQGNGYTF	TGTGCCAGCAGTTTTAGGCAGGGGAATGGCTACACCTTC
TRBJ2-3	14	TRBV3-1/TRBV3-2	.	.	CASSQELVADTQYF	TGTGCCAGCAGCCAAGAACTAGTAGCAGATACGCAGTATTTT
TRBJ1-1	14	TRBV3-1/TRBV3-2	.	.	CASSQAGMNTEAFF	TGTGCCAGCAGCCAGGCAGGGATGAACACTGAAGCTTTCTTT
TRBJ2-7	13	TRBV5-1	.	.	CASSLGQNYEQYF	TGCGCCAGCAGCTTGGGACAAAACTACGAGCAGTACTTC
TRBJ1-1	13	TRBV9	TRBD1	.	CASSPGDRAEAFF	TGTGCCAGCAGCCCAGGGGACAGGGCTGAAGCTTTCTTT
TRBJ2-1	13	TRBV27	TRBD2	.	CASKRDGTNEQFF	TGTGCCAGTAAGCGGGACGGAACGAATGAGCAGTTCTTC
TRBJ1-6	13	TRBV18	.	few	CASSRGDGSPLHF	TGTGCCAGCTCACGGGGGGACGGTTCACCCCTCCACTTT
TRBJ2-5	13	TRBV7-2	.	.	CASSLVEQETQYF	TGTGCCAGCAGCTTAGTCGAGCAAGAGACCCAGTACTTC
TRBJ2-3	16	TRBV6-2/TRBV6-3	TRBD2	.	CASSPLAGGYTDTQYF	TGTGCCAGCAGTCCCCTAGCGGGGGGATACACAGATACGCAGTATTTT
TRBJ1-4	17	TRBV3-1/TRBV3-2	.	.	CASSQTPVMVSVEKLFF	TGTGCCAGCAGCCAAACCCCAGTCATGGTTTCAGTGGAAAAACTGTTTTTT
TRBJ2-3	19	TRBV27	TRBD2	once	CASSYTASGLAGSTDTQYF	TGTGCCAGCAGCTACACCGCATCGGGACTAGCGGGGAGCACAGATACGCAGTATTTT
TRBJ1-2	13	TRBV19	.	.	CATTFRGAYGYTF	TGTGCCACCACCTTTCGGGGGGCCTATGGCTACACCTTC
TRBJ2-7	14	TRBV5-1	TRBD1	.	CASSSGQGAYEQYF	TGCGCCAGCAGCTCCGGTCAGGGGGCCTACGAGCAGTACTTC
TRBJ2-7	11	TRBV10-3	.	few	CAISEGGEQYF	TGTGCCATCTCGGAAGGGGGCGAGCAGTACTTC
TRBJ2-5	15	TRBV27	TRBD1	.	CASSLDRAGGETQYF	TGTGCCAGCAGTTTGGACAGGGCCGGAGGGGAGACCCAGTACTTC
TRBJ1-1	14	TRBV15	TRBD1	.	CATSRVGQGTEAFF	TGTGCCACCAGCAGAGTAGGACAGGGGACTGAAGCTTTCTTT
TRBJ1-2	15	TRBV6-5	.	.	CASSYIQRDLYGYTF	TGTGCCAGCAGTTATATCCAGCGCGACCTCTATGGCTACACCTTC
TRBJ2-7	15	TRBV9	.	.	CASSVSGGSFGEQYF	TGTGCCAGCAGCGTATCCGGCGGGTCCTTCGGCGAGCAGTACTTC
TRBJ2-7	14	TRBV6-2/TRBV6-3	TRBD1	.	CASSYGGQIYEQYF	TGTGCCAGCAGTTACGGGGGACAGATCTACGAGCAGTACTTC
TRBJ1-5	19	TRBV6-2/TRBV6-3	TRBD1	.	CASSIPGQGTPDSNQPQHF	TGTGCCAGCAGTATACCGGGACAGGGGACACCCGATAGCAATCAGCCCCAGCATTTT
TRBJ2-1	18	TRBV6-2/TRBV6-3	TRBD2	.	CASSYSIVAGVRYNEQFF	TGTGCCAGCAGTTACTCGATAGTAGCGGGGGTCAGATACAATGAGCAGTTCTTC